The present entry profiles one T cell receptor (beta chain) with its context. Its antigen is not identified. This sample was taken from a study of graft-versus-host responses after intestinal transplantation. Turning to the study itself: All of the recipients had induction that used anti-thymocyte globulin, then tacrolimus and steroids for around three years.

Overall study results and limits: Researchers found peak circulating GvH clone levels linked to early post-transplant HvG declines. Some GvH clones appeared in ileal mucosa or blood before recipient bone marrow.

Intraepithelial plus lamina propria lymphocytes were released by processing graft tissue. Using immunoSEQ multiplex PCR, the repertoire was profiled, and TCRdb retains in-frame clones only, with some absent. Of 5,000 to 7,000 clones listed, 69% are singletons. This TCR was recovered from a human patient who received an intestinal transplant, so some T cells may come from the graft donor. The sample was ileum tissue, taken roughly 310 days after intestinal transplant.

The CDR3 loop is CASSPGGGAGETQYF. Here the CDR3 DNA reads TGCGCCAGCAGCCCGGGGGGCGGAGCGGGGGAGACCCAGTACTTC. The rearrangement joins TRBV4-3 to TRBJ2-5, with D possibly TRBD2 on 7 matching bases. V lost 4 bases and J lost 5, with 17 bases in between. Germline loops: CDR1 LGHNA, CDR2 YSLEER. The CDR3 is 15 residues long.